This T cell receptor beta chain was sequenced in a study of blood T cell repertoires in COVID-19. Looking at the study overall: Researchers got acute and convalescent COVID-19 samples from the United States, Italy and Spain.

This clone was counted a single time. The length of the CDR3 is 15 residues. V lost 0 bases to trimming and J lost 6 bases, with 12 bases between them. In germline, CDR1 is SGDLS, CDR2 YYNGEE. Authors' processing steps: Estimated nucleated cell counts came from reference gene primer amplification. TCRdb's table, derived via immunoSEQ multiplex PCR, lists solely in-frame clones and lacks some. V, J and clone size derive from that table, while D and trimming were established from the DNA sequence. The table lists approximately 80,000 clones, around four fifths of them singletons. The clonotype originates from a woman in her seventies with acute or convalescent COVID-19. The chain recombines TRBV9 with TRBJ1-4; TRBD1 might be the D (5 bases). Source material: peripheral blood. The CDR3 DNA reads as TGTGCCAGCAGCGTAGAAGGCAGGGTAGATGAAAAACTGTTTTTT. This sequence encodes CASSVEGRVDEKLFF.